A selection of T cell receptor beta chains follows, all from one sample in a study of blood T cell repertoires in COVID-19. TCRdb's copy holds only in-frame clones and misses some; the assay was immunoSEQ multiplex PCR. Here the sample spans roughly 150,000 clones, around nine tenths being singletons. The sequenced sample consisted of peripheral blood. Receptor source: a human donor in a cohort sampled during active COVID-19. CDR3s include the opening cysteine and the closing phenylalanine or tryptophan. D genes are given only for firm matches. Part of the rows lack a size; the others show once, few, many or a class for expanded clones.

d_call	v_call	j_call	clone_size	cdr3_nt	cdr3_aa
TRBD1	TRBV6-5	TRBJ2-7	once	TGTGCCAGCAGCTGGGACAGATCCTTGGGGCAGTACTTC	CASSWDRSLGQYF
-	TRBV18	TRBJ2-3	-	TGTGCCAGCTCACCACCGGTGGGTGAGGGCACAGATACGCAGTATTTT	CASSPPVGEGTDTQYF
TRBD2	TRBV27	TRBJ2-3	once	TGTGCCAGCAGGCCCTGGGGAACTAGCGGGAGGTCCACAGATACGCAGTATTTT	CASRPWGTSGRSTDTQYF
TRBD2	TRBV3-1/TRBV3-2	TRBJ2-7	-	TGTGCCAGCAGCCCTGAGGGACTAGCGGGGTACGAGCAGTACTTC	CASSPEGLAGYEQYF
-	TRBV10-3	TRBJ1-1	-	TGTGCCATCGCACAAACCCTGGGACTCGGGCAGCAGAACACTGAAGCTTTCTTT	CAIAQTLGLGQQNTEAFF
-	TRBV28	TRBJ2-5	once	TGTGCCAGCAGTTTAACAGAACAAGAGACCCAGTACTTC	CASSLTEQETQYF
TRBD2	TRBV2	TRBJ2-1	-	TGTGCCAGCAATCCACCCGGGGGGAGCTCCTACAATGAGCAGTTCTTC	CASNPPGGSSYNEQFF
TRBD1	TRBV6-5	TRBJ2-7	-	TGTGCCAGCAGCATCCGGGACAGGATTTACGAGCAGTACTTC	CASSIRDRIYEQYF
-	TRBV5-1	TRBJ2-1	-	TGCGCCAGCAGCTTGGACATAGGGGTCAATGAGCAGTTCTTC	CASSLDIGVNEQFF
-	TRBV12-3/TRBV12-4	TRBJ2-3	-	TGTGCCAGCAGTTTGACGAGGGATACGCAGTATTTT	CASSLTRDTQYF
-	TRBV13	TRBJ1-6	-	TGTGCCAGCAGAGAACGGGGGAAGAATTCACCCCTCCACTTT	CASRERGKNSPLHF
TRBD1	TRBV28	TRBJ1-4	-	TGTGCCAGCACTTCATTAATAACAGGGGGGAGTGAAAAACTGTTTTTT	CASTSLITGGSEKLFF
-	TRBV9	TRBJ1-6	-	TGTGCCAGCAGCGGCGGCAGTTTATATTCACCCCTCCACTTT	CASSGGSLYSPLHF
-	TRBV27	TRBJ2-2	-	TGTGCCAGCAGCCCAGGGGTATCGGGGGAGCTGTTTTTT	CASSPGVSGELFF
-	TRBV9	TRBJ1-3	-	TGTGCCAGCAGCGTAGCGCTCCAGGGGATCTCTGGAAACACCATATATTTT	CASSVALQGISGNTIYF
TRBD1	TRBV5-1	TRBJ1-2	-	TGCGCCAGCTTCCCCAGGACAGGGGGGAACTATGGCTACACCTTC	CASFPRTGGNYGYTF
-	TRBV10-3	TRBJ2-7	-	TGTGCCGCCTCAGGGGCGGGGCTAGCGGATTTCTACGAGCAGTACTTC	CAASGAGLADFYEQYF
TRBD1	TRBV5-6	TRBJ2-7	once	TGTGCCAGCAGCTTGGAGGGGACAGGGTGGTACGAGCAGTACTTC	CASSLEGTGWYEQYF
-	TRBV7-9	TRBJ2-1	-	TGTGCCAGCAGCTTAGGGGCGGGGTGGAATGAGCAGTTCTTC	CASSLGAGWNEQFF
-	TRBV4-3	TRBJ2-7	-	TGCGCCACCACCGAACTTCCTAATAGACAGGAGGACTACGAGCAGTACTTC	CATTELPNRQEDYEQYF
TRBD1	TRBV9	TRBJ2-4	-	TGTGCCAGCAGCCCTCGACAGGGGGTTGCGGTAGGCAAAAACATTCAGTACTTC	CASSPRQGVAVGKNIQYF
TRBD1	TRBV7-2	TRBJ2-5	-	TGTGCCAGCAGCAAAAACAGGGGGCAAGAGACCCAGTACTTC	CASSKNRGQETQYF